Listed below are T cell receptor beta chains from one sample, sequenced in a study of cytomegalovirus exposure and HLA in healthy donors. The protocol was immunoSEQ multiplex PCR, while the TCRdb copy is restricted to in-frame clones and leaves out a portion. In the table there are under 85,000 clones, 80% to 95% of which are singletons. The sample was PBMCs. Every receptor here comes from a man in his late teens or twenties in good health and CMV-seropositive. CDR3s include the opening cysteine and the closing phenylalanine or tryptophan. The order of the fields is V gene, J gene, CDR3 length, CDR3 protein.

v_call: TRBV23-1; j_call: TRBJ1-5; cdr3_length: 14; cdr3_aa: CAEPVGTGNQPQHF
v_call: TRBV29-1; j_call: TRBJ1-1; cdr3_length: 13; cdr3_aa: CSGTGFMNTEAFF
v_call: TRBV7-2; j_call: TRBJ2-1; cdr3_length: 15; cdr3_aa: CASTPRVGSNNEQFF
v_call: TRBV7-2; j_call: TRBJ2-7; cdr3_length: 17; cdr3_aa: CASSGPKQGRSPYEQYF
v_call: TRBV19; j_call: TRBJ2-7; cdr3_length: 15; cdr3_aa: CASSPETSGSGEQYF
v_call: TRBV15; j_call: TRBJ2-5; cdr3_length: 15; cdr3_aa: CATSETTGGQETQYF
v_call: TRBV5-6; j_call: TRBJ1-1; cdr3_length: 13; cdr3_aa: CASSLAQPNEAFF
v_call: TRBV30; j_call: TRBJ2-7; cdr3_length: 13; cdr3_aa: CAWTSGSSYEQYF
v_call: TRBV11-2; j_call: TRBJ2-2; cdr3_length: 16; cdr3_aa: CASRVTGGSGTGELFF
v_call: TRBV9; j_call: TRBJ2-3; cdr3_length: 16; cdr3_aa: CASSVRTGGVGDTQYF
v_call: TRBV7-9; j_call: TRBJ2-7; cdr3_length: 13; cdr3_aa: CASSQRDSYEQYF
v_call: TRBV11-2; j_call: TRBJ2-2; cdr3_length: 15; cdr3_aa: CASSLALTSVGELFF
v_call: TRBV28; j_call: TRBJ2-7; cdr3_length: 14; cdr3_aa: CASITRDRGVEQYF
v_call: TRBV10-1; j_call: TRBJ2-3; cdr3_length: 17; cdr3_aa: CASSESPGHGYTDTQYF
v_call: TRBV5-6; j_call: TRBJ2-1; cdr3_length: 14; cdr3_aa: CASSTPQAGGEQFF
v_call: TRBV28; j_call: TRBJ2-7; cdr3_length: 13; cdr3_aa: CASSNTGGAWQYF
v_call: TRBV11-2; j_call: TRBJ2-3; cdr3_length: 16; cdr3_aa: CASSRGTLGGTDTQYF
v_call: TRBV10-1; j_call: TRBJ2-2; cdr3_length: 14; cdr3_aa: CASSESGVTGELFF
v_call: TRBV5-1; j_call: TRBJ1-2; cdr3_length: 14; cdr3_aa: CASSLGDSYYGYTF
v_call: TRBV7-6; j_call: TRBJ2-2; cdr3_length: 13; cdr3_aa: CASSSMGQVELFF
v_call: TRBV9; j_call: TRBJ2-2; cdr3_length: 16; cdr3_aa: CASRALAGGDTGELFF
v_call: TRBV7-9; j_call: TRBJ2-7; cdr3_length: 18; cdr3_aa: CASSSDYMTSGRSGEQYF
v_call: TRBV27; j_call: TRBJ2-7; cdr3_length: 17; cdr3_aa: CASSSGLAGAFSYEQYF
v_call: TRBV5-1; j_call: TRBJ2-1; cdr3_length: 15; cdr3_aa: CASSITGTGSDEQFF
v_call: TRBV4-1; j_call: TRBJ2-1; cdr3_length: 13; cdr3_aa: CASSQAPRNEQFF
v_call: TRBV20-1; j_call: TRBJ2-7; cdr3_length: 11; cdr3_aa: CSAWPEGEQYF
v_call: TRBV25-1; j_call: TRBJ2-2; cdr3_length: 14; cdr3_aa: CASNQGKNTGELFF
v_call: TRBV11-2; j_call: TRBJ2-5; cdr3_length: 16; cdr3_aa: CASSTFPTGVEETQYF
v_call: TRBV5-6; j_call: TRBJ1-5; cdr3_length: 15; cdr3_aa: CASSSAMLGGQPQHF
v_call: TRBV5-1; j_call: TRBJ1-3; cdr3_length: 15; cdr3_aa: CASSRQGAGGNTIYF
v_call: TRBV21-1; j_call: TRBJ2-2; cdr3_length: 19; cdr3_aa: CASSKVGTSGRADTGELFF
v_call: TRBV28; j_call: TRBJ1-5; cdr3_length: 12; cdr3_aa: CASSSGVQPQHF
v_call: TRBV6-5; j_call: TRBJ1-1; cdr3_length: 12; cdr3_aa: CATNPTNTEAFF
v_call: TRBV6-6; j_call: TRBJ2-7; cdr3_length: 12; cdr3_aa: CASSNTGDEQYF
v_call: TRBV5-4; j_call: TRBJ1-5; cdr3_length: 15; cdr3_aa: CASSAGQGMNQPQHF
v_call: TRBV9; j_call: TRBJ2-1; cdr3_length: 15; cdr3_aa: CASSVEGASYNEQFF
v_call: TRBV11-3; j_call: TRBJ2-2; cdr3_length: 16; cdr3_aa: CASSLDEGANTGELFF
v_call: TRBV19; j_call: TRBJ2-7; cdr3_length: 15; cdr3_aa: CASSSPGTVQGVQYF
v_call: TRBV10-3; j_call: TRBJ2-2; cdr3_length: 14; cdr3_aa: CAIKGGRAAGELFF